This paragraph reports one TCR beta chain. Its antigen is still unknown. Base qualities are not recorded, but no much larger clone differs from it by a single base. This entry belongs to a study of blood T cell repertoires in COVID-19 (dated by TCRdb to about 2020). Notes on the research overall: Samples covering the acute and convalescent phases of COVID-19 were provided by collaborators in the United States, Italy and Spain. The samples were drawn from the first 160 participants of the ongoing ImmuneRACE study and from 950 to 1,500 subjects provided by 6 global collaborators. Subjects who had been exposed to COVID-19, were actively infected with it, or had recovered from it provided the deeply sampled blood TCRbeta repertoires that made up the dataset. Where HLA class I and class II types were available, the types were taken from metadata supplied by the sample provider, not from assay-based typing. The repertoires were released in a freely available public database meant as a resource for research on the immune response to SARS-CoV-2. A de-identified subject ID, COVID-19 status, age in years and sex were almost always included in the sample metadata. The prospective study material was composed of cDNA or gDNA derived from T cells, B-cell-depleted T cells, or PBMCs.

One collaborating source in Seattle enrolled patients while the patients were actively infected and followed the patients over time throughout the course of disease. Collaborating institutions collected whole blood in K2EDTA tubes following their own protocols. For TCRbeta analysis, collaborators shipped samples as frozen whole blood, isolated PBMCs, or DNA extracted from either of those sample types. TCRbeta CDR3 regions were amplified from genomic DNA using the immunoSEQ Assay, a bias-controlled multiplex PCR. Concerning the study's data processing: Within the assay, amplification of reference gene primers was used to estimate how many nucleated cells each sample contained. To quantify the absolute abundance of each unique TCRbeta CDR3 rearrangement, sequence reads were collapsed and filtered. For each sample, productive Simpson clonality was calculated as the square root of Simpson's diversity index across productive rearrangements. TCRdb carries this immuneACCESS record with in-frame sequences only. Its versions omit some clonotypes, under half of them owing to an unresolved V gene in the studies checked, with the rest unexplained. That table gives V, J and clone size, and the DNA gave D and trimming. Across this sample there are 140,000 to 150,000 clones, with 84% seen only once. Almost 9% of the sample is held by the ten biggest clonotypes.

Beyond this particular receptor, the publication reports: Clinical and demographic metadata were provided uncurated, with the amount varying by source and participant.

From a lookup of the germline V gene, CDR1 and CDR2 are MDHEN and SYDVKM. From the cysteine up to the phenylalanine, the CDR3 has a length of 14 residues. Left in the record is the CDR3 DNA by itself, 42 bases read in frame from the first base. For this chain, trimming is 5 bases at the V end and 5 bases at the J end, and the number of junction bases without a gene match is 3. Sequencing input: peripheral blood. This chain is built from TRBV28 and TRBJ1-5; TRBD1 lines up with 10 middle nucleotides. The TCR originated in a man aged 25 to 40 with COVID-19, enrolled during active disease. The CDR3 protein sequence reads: CASSPGQGYQPQHF. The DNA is TGTGCCAGCAGTCCGGGACAGGGGTATCAGCCCCAGCATTTT. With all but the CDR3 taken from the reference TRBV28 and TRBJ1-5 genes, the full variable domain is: DVKVTQSSRYLVKRTGEKVFLECVQDMDHENMFWYRQDPGLGLRLIYFSYDVKMKEKGDIPEGYSVSREKKERFSLILESASTNQTSMYLCASSPGQGYQPQHFGDGTRLSIL.